The sequence of this T cell receptor (beta chain) was determined in a study of T cell responses to AZD1222 COVID-19 vaccine. Whole-study results and caveats: All repertoire sampling was performed exclusively after the peak T cell response. Females outnumbered males among donors, who were mostly white British; clonal diversity was possibly underestimated.

Worth noting for this clone: Its antigen is as yet unknown.

Germline assignment: CDR1 MDHEN and CDR2 SYDVKM. The CDR3 is made up of 15 amino acids. V lost 4 bases and J lost 5; bases outside the gene matches: 8. Second-dose recipients at about 4 or about 12 weeks were treated as one pooled group. Assay: immunoSEQ multiplex PCR; the TCRdb copy retains only in-frame clones and omits some. The table lists around 140,000 clones, roughly 90% of them singletons. Sequences were derived from peripheral blood, sampled 28 days after the second AZD1222 dose. This receptor was taken from an adult who received the AZD1222 COVID-19 vaccine. The chain couples TRBV28 to TRBJ2-7; 10 bases agree with TRBD1. This chain's CDR3 is CASSSGQGGRHEQYF. The DNA of the CDR3 is TGTGCCAGCAGTTCCGGACAGGGGGGACGGCACGAGCAGTACTTC.